This TCR beta chain was profiled in a study of CD8 T cells in ankylosing spondylitis. Study conclusions and caveats: A motif of under ten highly homologous TCR beta variants was seen as apparently characteristic of ankylosing spondylitis blood.

This clonotype showed up many times. No antigen is known for it. A single record per CDR3 protein comes from TCRdb applying MiXCR to the 5' RACE reads. In the table there are around 6,700 distinct CDR3 sequences, roughly 2.8% of which are singletons. This receptor was identified in a female donor with ankylosing spondylitis or in good health (not recorded which). The sample was blood, either unsorted or a sorted T cell fraction (not recorded which).

CDR3 bases: TGTGCCAGCAGCGCTAGACAGGGCGGAGAGACCCAGTACTTC. This encodes CASSARQGGETQYF. V and J are TRBV9 and TRBJ2-5; the match to TRBD1 covers 7 bases. The CDR3 is 14 residues long. The germline CDR1 and CDR2 sequences are SGDLS and YYNGEE. With 3 bases clipped from V and 4 bases from J, the junction kept 6 bases outside the gene matches.